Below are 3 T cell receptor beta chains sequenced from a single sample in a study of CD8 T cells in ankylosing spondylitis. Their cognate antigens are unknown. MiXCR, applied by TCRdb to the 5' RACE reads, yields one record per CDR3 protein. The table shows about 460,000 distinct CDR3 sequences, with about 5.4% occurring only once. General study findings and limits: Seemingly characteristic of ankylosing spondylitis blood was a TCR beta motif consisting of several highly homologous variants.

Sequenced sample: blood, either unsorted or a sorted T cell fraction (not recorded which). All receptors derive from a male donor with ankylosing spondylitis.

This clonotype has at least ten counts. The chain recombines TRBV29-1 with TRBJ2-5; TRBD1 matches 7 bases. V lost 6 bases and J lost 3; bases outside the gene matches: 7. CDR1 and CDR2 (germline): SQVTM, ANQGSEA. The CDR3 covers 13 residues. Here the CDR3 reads CSVGDSIEETQYF. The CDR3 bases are TGCAGCGTAGGGGACAGCATCGAAGAGACCCAGTACTTC.

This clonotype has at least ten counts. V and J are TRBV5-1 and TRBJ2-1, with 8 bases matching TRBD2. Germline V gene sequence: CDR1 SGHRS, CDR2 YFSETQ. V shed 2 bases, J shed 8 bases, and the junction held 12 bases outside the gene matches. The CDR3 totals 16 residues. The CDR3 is CASSFYGAGARDEQFF. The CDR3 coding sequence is TGCGCCAGCAGCTTTTACGGAGCGGGGGCCCGGGATGAGCAGTTCTTC.

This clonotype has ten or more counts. The CDR3 spells CASSRGPEEEAFF. CDR3 nucleotide sequence: TGTGCCAGCAGTCGCGGACCCGAGGAGGAAGCTTTCTTT. This rearrangement joins TRBV4-2 to TRBJ1-1, with D unresolved. CDR3 size: 13 residues. The V gene lost 6 bases and the J gene lost 8 bases, with 16 bases spanning the gap. Germline lookup yields CDR1 LGHNA and CDR2 YNFKEQ.